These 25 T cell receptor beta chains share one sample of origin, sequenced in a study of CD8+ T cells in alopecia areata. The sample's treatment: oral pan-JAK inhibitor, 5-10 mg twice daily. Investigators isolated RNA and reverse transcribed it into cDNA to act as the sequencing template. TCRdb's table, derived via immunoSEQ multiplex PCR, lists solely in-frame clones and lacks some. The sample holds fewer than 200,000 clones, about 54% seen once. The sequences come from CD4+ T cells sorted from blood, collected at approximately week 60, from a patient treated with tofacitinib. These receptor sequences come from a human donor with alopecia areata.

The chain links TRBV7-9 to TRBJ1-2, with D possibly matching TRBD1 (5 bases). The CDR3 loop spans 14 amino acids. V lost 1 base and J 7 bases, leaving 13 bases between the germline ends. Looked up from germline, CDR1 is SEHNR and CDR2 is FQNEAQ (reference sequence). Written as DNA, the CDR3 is TGTGCCAGCAGCTTAGATTCGCAGGGAGGTGGCTACACCTTC. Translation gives CASSLDSQGGGYTF.

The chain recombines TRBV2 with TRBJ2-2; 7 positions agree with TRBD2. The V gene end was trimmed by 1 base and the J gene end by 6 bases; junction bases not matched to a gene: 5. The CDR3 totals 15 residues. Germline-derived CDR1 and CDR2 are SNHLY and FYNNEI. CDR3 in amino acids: CASSEGLAAAGELFF. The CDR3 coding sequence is TGTGCCAGCAGTGAAGGGCTAGCGGCGGCCGGGGAGCTGTTTTTT.

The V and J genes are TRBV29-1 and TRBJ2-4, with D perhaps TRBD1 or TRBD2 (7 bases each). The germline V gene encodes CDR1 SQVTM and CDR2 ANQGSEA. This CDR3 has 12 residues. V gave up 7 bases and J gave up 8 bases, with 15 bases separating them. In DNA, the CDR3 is TGCAGCGCCTTATCAGGGGGGGACATTCAGTACTTC. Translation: CSALSGGDIQYF. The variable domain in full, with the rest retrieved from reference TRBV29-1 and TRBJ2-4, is SAVISQKPSRDICQRGTSLTIQCQVDSQVTMMFWYRQQPGQSLTLIATANQGSEATYESGFVIDKFPISRPNLTFSTLTVSNMSPEDSSIYLCSALSGGDIQYFGAGTRLSVL.

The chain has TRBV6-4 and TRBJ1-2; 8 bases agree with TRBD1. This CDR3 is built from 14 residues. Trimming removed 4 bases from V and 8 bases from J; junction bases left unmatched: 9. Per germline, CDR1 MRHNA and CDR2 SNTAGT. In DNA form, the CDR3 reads TGTGCCAGCAGTGTAGACGGACAGGGAGGCGGCTACACCTTC. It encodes CASSVDGQGGGYTF.

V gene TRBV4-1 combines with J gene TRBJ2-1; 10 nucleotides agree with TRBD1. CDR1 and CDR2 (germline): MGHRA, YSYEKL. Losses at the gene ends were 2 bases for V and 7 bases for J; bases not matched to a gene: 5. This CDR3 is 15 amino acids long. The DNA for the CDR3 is TGCGCCAGCAGCCAACCGCGGGACAGGGGAAATGAGCAGTTCTTC. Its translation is CASSQPRDRGNEQFF.

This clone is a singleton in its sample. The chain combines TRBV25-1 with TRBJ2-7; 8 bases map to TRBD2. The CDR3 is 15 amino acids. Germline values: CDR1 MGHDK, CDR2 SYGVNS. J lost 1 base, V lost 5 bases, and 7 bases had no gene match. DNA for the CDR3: TGTGCCAGCAGTAGATTAGCGGGGCAATCCTACGAGCAGTACTTC. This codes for CASSRLAGQSYEQYF.

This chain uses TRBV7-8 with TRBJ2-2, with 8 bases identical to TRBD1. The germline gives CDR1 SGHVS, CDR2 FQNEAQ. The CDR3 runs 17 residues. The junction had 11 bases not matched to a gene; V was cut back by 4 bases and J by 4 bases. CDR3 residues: CASSYGRRGRRTGELFF. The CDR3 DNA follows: TGTGCCAGCAGCTATGGGCGCAGGGGGCGACGCACCGGGGAGCTGTTTTTT.

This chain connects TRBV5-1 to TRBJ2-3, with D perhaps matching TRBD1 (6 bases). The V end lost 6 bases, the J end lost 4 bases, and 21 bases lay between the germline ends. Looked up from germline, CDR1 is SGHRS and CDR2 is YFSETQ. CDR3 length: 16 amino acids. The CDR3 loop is CASNFIGQGLPDTQYF. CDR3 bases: TGCGCCAGCAACTTTATTGGCCAGGGGCTCCCAGATACGCAGTATTTT. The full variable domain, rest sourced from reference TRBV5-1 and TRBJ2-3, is KAGVTQTPRYLIKTRGQQVTLSCSPISGHRSVSWYQQTPGQGLQFLFEYFSETQRNKGNFPGRFSGRQFSNSRSEMNVSTLELGDSALYLCASNFIGQGLPDTQYFGPGTRLTVL.

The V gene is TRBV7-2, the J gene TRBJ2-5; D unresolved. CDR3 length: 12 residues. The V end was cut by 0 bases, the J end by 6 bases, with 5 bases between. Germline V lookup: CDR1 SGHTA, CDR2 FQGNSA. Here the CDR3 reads CASSLAFQTQYF. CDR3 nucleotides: TGTGCCAGCAGCTTAGCCTTCCAGACCCAGTACTTC.

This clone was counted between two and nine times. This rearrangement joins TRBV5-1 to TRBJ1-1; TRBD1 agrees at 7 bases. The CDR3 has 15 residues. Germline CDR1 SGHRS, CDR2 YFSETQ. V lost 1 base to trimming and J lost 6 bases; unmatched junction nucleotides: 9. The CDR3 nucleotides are TGCGCCAGCAGCTTGACGACAGGGAGTCGATCTGAAGCTTTCTTT. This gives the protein CASSLTTGSRSEAFF.

In DNA, the CDR3 is TGTGCCTGGACCATGGGGGTTTCTGGCTACACCTTC. Amino acids: CAWTMGVSGYTF. The rearrangement links TRBV30 to TRBJ1-2, with D tentatively TRBD1 (5 bases). The CDR3 has 12 amino acids. Germline V lookup: CDR1 GTSNPN, CDR2 SVGIG (reference sequence). V lost 4 bases and J lost 7, with 13 bases in between.

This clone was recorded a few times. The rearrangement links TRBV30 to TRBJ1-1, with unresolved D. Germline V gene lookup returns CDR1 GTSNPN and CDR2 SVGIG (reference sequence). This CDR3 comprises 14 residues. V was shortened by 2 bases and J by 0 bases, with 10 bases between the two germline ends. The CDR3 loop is CAWSKEVVNTEAFF. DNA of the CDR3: TGTGCCTGGAGTAAGGAGGTTGTGAACACTGAAGCTTTCTTT.

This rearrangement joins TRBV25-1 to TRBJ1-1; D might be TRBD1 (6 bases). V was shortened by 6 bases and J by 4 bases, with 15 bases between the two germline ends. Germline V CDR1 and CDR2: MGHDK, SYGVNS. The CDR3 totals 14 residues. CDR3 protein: CASSPAGVATEAFF. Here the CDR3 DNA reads TGTGCCAGCAGCCCAGCAGGGGTGGCCACTGAAGCTTTCTTT.

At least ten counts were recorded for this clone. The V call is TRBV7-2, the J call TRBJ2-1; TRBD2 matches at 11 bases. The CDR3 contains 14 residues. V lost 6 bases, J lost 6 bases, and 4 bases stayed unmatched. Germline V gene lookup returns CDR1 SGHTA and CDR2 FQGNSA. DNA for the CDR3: TGTGCCAGCAGTTCTAGCGGGGGGTTCAATGAGCAGTTCTTC. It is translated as CASSSSGGFNEQFF.

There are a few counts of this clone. The CDR3 sequence: CSSRRGPEAFF. The CDR3 nucleotides read TGCAGCTCACGCCGCGGGCCTGAAGCTTTCTTT. The J gene is TRBJ1-1, the V gene TRBV29-1; D not certain. CDR1 is SQVTM and CDR2 is ANQGSEA in the germline V gene. The CDR3 is made up of 11 amino acids. V gave up 8 bases and J gave up 6 bases, with 13 bases separating them.

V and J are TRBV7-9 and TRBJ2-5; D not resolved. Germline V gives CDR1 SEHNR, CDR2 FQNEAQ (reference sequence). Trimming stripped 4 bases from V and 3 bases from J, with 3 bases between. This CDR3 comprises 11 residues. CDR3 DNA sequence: TGTGCCAGCAGCTCTGAAGAGACCCAGTACTTC. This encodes CASSSEETQYF.

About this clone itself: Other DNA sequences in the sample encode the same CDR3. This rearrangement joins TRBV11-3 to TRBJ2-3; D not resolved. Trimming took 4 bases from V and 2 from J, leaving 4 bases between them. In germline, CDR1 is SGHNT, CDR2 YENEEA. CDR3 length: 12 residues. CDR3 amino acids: CASSSSTDTQYF. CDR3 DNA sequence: TGTGCCAGCAGCTCTTCCACAGATACGCAGTATTTT.

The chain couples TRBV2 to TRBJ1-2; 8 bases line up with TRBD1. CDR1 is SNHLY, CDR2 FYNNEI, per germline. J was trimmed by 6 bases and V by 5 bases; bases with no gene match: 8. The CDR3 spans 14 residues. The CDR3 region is CASSPIQGANGYTF. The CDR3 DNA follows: TGTGCCAGCAGTCCAATTCAGGGGGCGAATGGCTACACCTTC.

The CDR3 DNA reads as TGTGCCAGCTTGCGGGCAGGGGAAGGCTATGGCTACACCTTC. This translates into CASLRAGEGYGYTF. The V gene is TRBV2, the J gene TRBJ1-2; tentative D call: TRBD1 (6 bases). The CDR3 extends over 14 amino acids. V lost 8 bases and J lost 4, with 17 bases in between. In germline, CDR1 is SNHLY, CDR2 FYNNEI.

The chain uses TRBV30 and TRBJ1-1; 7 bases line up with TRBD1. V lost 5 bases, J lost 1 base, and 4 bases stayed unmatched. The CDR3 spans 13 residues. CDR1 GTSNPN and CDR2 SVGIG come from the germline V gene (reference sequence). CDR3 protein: CAWVGQRNTEAFF. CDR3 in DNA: TGTGCCTGGGTGGGACAGCGGAACACTGAAGCTTTCTTT.

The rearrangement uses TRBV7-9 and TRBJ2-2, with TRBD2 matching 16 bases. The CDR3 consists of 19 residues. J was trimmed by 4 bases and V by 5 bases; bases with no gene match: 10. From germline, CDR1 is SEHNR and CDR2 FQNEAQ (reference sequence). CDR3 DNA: TGTGCCAGCAGCCCCCCCGGGACTAGCGGGGGGGCGTTCACCGGGGAGCTGTTTTTT. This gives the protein CASSPPGTSGGAFTGELFF.

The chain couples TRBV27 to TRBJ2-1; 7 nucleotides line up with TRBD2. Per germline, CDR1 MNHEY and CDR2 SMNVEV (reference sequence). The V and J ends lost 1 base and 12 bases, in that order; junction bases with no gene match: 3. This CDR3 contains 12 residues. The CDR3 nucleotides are TGTGCCAGCAGTTTATACCCGGGGGGGCAGTTCTTC. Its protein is CASSLYPGGQFF.

CDR3 region: CASSVATGNTEAFF. The CDR3 nucleotides are TGTGCCAGCAGCGTCGCGACTGGGAACACTGAAGCTTTCTTT. The V call is TRBV7-9, the J call TRBJ1-1; D remains ambiguous. V shed 5 bases and J shed 1 base, with 11 bases lying between them. CDR1 and CDR2 from the germline V gene are SEHNR and FQNEAQ (reference sequence). The CDR3 covers 14 residues.

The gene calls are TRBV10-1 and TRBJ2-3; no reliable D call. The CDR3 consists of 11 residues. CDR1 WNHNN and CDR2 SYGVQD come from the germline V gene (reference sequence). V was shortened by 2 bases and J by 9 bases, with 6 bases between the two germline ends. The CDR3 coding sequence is TGCGCCAGCAGTGAGAGGTCAACGCAGTATTTT. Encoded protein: CASSERSTQYF.

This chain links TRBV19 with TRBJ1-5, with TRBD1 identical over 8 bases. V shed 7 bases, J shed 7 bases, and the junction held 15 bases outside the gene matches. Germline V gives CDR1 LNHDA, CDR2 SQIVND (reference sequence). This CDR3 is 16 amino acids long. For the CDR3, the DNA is TGTGCCAGTACCATCAGGAGGCAGGGGGCTGGACAGCCCCAGCATTTT. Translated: CASTIRRQGAGQPQHF.